Sequencing of this T cell receptor (beta chain) was carried out in a study of T cell responses to AZD1222 COVID-19 vaccine. There are 12 residues in the CDR3. Data came from immunoSEQ multiplex PCR; TCRdb stores just in-frame clones and leaves some out. The data contain about 130,000 clones, 88% of them singletons. Here the sequenced sample was peripheral blood, taken on day 0 of AZD1222 vaccination. The clonotype was recovered from an adult in good health. The gene calls are TRBV21-1 and TRBJ2-4; the table's D call, TRBD1, was not checked against the DNA. TRBV21-1 is an annotated pseudogene. CDR3 protein: CASSHRENIQYF. The CDR3 coding sequence is TGTGCCAGCAGTCACAGGGAAAACATTCAGTACTTC.